This T cell receptor (beta chain) derives from a study of OX40 agonist ivuxolimab in advanced cancers. Study context: Patients with hepatocellular carcinoma, melanoma, renal cell or head and neck cancer made up the dose-escalation patients. Three patients got partial responses; one had hepatocellular carcinoma and two had cutaneous melanoma.

A word on this clone: Its target is unknown.

The table came from immunoSEQ multiplex PCR; TCRdb's copy has only in-frame clones and leaves some out. This table has 65,000 to 95,000 clones, about 92% appearing once. Germline values: CDR1 SQVTM, CDR2 ANQGSEA. The CDR3 length is 12 residues. V shed 4 bases and J shed 2 bases, with 7 bases lying between them. Study conclusions and caveats: Clonal expansion by week 6 occurred in CD4+ and CD8+ blood T cells (at 0.1 to 3.0 mg/kg). In CD8+ T cells, expanded clones were on average more numerous than in CD4+.

The chain recombines TRBV29-1 with TRBJ2-3; no clear D. The material was CD4+ or CD8+ T cells sorted from blood, obtained in a trial of the OX40 agonist ivuxolimab. The sequence derives from an adult with an advanced solid tumor such as melanoma, head and neck, liver or kidney cancer. In DNA, the CDR3 is TGCAGCGTTGCCCCGAACACAGATACGCAGTATTTT. Translating gives CSVAPNTDTQYF.